This TCR beta chain is from a study of blood T cell repertoires in COVID-19. Turning to the study itself: The United States, Italy and Spain supplied acute and convalescent COVID-19 samples. PBMCs, B-cell-depleted T cells, or T cells were the source of the cDNA or gDNA that made up the material.

Authors' methods: Estimates of nucleated cell counts were drawn from the amplification of reference gene primers. Produced via immunoSEQ multiplex PCR; TCRdb's table is partial and in-frame only. V, J and clone size are those of that table, while D and trimming were read from the DNA. Here the sample spans under 300,000 clones, 81% being singletons. What was sequenced was peripheral blood. The source of this sequence is a woman in her sixties with active or convalescent COVID-19.

CDR3 DNA sequence: TGTGCCAGCAGCTTGGTCGGGGGGGACCCTGGCTACACCTTC. As protein: CASSLVGGDPGYTF. The V gene is TRBV5-5, the J gene TRBJ1-2, with D maybe TRBD1 (5 bases). This CDR3 is 14 amino acids long. The germline gives CDR1 SGHKS, CDR2 YYEKEE (reference sequence). Trimming removed 0 bases at V and 7 bases at J, with 13 bases between. The full variable domain, completed using reference TRBV5-5 and TRBJ1-2, is DAGVTQSPTHLIKTRGQQVTLRCSPISGHKSVSWYQQVLGQGPQFIFQYYEKEERGRGNFPDRFSARQFPNYSSELNVNALLLGDSALYLCASSLVGGDPGYTFGSGTRLTVV.